These 4 T cell receptor beta chains share one sample of origin, sequenced in a study of cytomegalovirus exposure and HLA in healthy donors (TCRdb year 2017). The method behind the library was the immunoSEQ multiplex PCR assay. The multiplex PCR relied on a mix of 60 forward primers for TCR Vbeta segments and 13 reverse primers for TCR Jbeta segments. TCRdb stores this immuneACCESS table with in-frame sequences only. Part of the clones is absent; in the studies checked, under half of the shortfall reflects unresolved V genes, and no reason is known for the rest. For this sample there are 150,000 to 200,000 clones; about four fifths appear just once. Jointly, the top ten make up 1.6% of the sample. The sample consisted of PBMCs. The receptors stem from a man between 45 and 60 years old in good health and CMV-seronegative.

The rearrangement joins TRBV7-9 to TRBJ1-2; D is unresolved. The ends were cut back, 1 base at V and 2 bases at J, with 8 bases in the middle. The CDR3 totals 14 residues. Germline lookup yields CDR1 SEHNR and CDR2 FQNEAQ (reference sequence). The CDR3 sequence is CASSLVTLNYGYTF. The DNA for the CDR3 is TGTGCCAGCAGCTTAGTTACCCTAAACTATGGCTACACCTTC. The entire variable domain, with the rest obtained from reference TRBV7-9 and TRBJ1-2, is as follows: DTGVSQNPRHKITKRGQNVTFRCDPISEHNRLYWYRQTLGQGPEFLTYFQNEAQLEKSRLLSDRFSAERPKGSFSTLEIQRTEQGDSAMYLCASSLVTLNYGYTFGSGTRLTVV.

The V call is TRBV20-1, the J call TRBJ1-6; the D is unclear. Germline V gene lookup returns CDR1 DFQATT and CDR2 SNEGSKA (reference sequence). There are 10 residues in the CDR3. The V gene lost 3 bases and the J gene lost 13 bases, with 7 bases spanning the gap. CDR3 region: CSASKPPLHF. The CDR3 DNA is TGCAGTGCTAGCAAGCCCCCCCTCCACTTT.

V is TRBV7-2 and J is TRBJ2-5, with 8 bases matching TRBD1. This CDR3 is built from 15 residues. Looked up from germline, CDR1 is SGHTA and CDR2 is FQGNSA. V gave up 1 base and J gave up 4 bases; unmatched junction bases: 5. CDR3 nucleotides: TGTGCCAGCAGCTTAGTAGGGACAGGAATAGAGACCCAGTACTTC. It encodes CASSLVGTGIETQYF.

The chain couples TRBV7-9 to TRBJ2-1; TRBD1 matches 9 bases. This CDR3 comprises 11 residues. CDR1 is SEHNR, CDR2 FQNEAQ, per germline (reference sequence). J gave up 12 bases and V 5 bases, and 2 bases lay outside the gene matches. CDR3 bases: TGTGCCAGCAGCCAGGACAGGGGGCAGTTCTTC. Encoded protein: CASSQDRGQFF.